The clone carrying this TCR beta chain was counted between two and nine times. Its target is not known. The source of the sample is a study of beta chain features in type 1 diabetes. Notes on the study in general: TCRB CDR3 length was moderately but significantly reduced in all four CD4+ subsets of Type 1 diabetes patients. Insertion counts at VDJ junctions were lower in type 1 diabetes patients, who also showed more deletions there.

Expressed TCRB transcripts were sequenced after all isolated RNA was converted to cDNA. The data were produced by immunoSEQ multiplex PCR, yet TCRdb's version contains in-frame clones alone and is incomplete. Of more than 140,000 clones in the sample, roughly 9.3% were seen once. Purities over 95% were achieved in all sorted populations. With V trimmed by 7 bases and J by 8 bases, 13 bases remained unmatched. The CDR3 has 14 residues. Germline V lookup: CDR1 MNHNS, CDR2 SASEGT. What was sequenced was central memory CD4+ T cells from blood. The chain links TRBV6-1 to TRBJ1-2; 7 bases align to TRBD1. The receptor's source is a woman aged 40 to 50 in good health. CDR3 region: CASIRDRASIGYTF. Written as DNA, the CDR3 is TGTGCCAGCATACGGGACAGAGCCTCTATAGGCTACACCTTC.